The rows below give T cell receptor beta chains drawn from one sample of a study of cytomegalovirus exposure and HLA in healthy donors. Sequencing was performed with immunoSEQ multiplex PCR; in TCRdb, only in-frame clones are kept and a portion is missing. The table shows fewer than 90,000 clones, with roughly 77% occurring only once. Sequencing was carried out using PBMCs. Receptors originate from a woman in her 40s in good health and CMV-seropositive. The CDR3 runs from the conserved cysteine through the conserved F or W. D genes are given only for firm matches. Part of the rows lack a size; the others show once, few, many or a class for expanded clones.

V gene	J gene	D gene	clone size	CDR3 DNA	CDR3 protein
TRBV18	TRBJ1-2	NA	NA	TGTGCCAGCTCAGACAACTCTAACTATGGCTACACCTTC	CASSDNSNYGYTF
TRBV5-4	TRBJ2-7	NA	NA	TGTGCCAGCAGCTTGGCGGAAGGGGCCTACGAGCAGTACTTC	CASSLAEGAYEQYF
TRBV11-2	TRBJ2-7	TRBD1	NA	TGTGCCAGCAGGCCCCCCGGGACAGGGCCTTACGAGCAGTACTTC	CASRPPGTGPYEQYF
TRBV29-1	TRBJ2-7	NA	NA	TGCAGCGTTGAAGGGGCCGCCTACGAGCAGTACTTC	CSVEGAAYEQYF
TRBV28	TRBJ1-5	NA	NA	TGTGCCGGGGGGGCGAGCAATCAGCCCCAGCATTTT	CAGGASNQPQHF
TRBV19	TRBJ1-4	NA	NA	TGTGCCAGTAGTATCTCCGCGGGGGGCAGTGGTGAAAAACTGTTTTTT	CASSISAGGSGEKLFF
TRBV9	TRBJ2-1	NA	NA	TGTGCCAGCAGCCAGGGGTGGGGGTACAATGAGCAGTTCTTC	CASSQGWGYNEQFF
TRBV6-1	TRBJ2-3	TRBD2	NA	TGTGCCAGCAGTGATCTAGCGGGAGGGCCAGATACGCAGTATTTT	CASSDLAGGPDTQYF
TRBV19	TRBJ1-5	NA	NA	TGTGCCAGTAGTATAGGGCCAGACTATAGCAATCAGCCCCAGCATTTT	CASSIGPDYSNQPQHF
TRBV5-8	TRBJ2-7	NA	NA	TGTGCCAGCAGCTTTAGTTTAGGACAAGAATTCTACGAGCAGTACTTC	CASSFSLGQEFYEQYF
TRBV30	TRBJ1-2	NA	NA	TGTGCCTGGAGTCTAGGGACAAGGGGCTACACCTTC	CAWSLGTRGYTF
TRBV7-8	TRBJ2-5	NA	few	TGTGCCAGCAGCCCGCGGAGATCCCAAGAGACCCAGTACTTC	CASSPRRSQETQYF
TRBV5-4	TRBJ1-4	NA	NA	TGTGCCAGCAGCTTGGGAGGGTCAACGGCTAATGAAAAACTGTTTTTT	CASSLGGSTANEKLFF
TRBV4-2	TRBJ2-7	TRBD2	NA	TGTGCCAGCAGCCAAGGACTAGCGGGAGGAACCTACGAGCAGTACTTC	CASSQGLAGGTYEQYF
TRBV5-1	TRBJ2-1	NA	once	TGCGCCAGCAGCTTGGCAGGGGATGTTGCAACCCTCGATGAGCAGTTCTTC	CASSLAGDVATLDEQFF